Listed here are 27 T cell receptor beta chains from one sample, sequenced in a study of beta chain features in type 1 diabetes (dated by TCRdb to between 2017 and 2018). Findings and caveats that apply to the study as a whole: In all four CD4+ subsets, TCRB CDR3 length was moderately but significantly shorter in type 1 diabetes patients.

Receptor libraries were prepared by the immunoSEQ multiplex PCR assay. All of the isolated RNA was reverse transcribed with the High Capacity cDNA Reverse Transcription Kit, so expressed TCRB transcripts were sequenced. TCRdb took over this immuneACCESS table, retaining in-frame rearrangements with V and J assigned. Such tables are incomplete; in checked studies, under half of the missing clones stem from an unresolved V gene, and the remainder is unexplained. Present in this sample are under 200,000 clones, 7.5% to 9.5% of which were seen just once. The ten largest clones capture under 0.65% of the sample. These receptors' targets are unknown. The sample comprised central memory CD4+ T cells from blood. These receptor sequences come from a woman between 18 and 29 years old with type 1 diabetes.

This clone was counted at least ten times. This chain links TRBV7-9 with TRBJ2-1, with D maybe TRBD2 (6 bases). CDR3 length equals 16 residues. Germline V gives CDR1 SEHNR, CDR2 FQNEAQ (reference sequence). V was clipped by 7 bases and J by 6 bases, with 22 bases between them. In DNA form, the CDR3 reads TGTGCCAGCACCCAAAGCCTGGGGACCGGGGGCAATGAGCAGTTCTTC. Translation gives CASTQSLGTGGNEQFF.

The gene calls are TRBV14 and TRBJ2-7; weak D call: TRBD2 (6 bases). CDR1 and CDR2 from the germline V gene are SGHDN and FVKESK. V lost 4 bases and J 5 bases, leaving 18 bases between the germline ends. This CDR3 is built from 15 residues. In DNA, the CDR3 is TGTGCCAGCAGCCCCGGAGGGTCAACCCGAGACGAGCAGTACTTC. This encodes CASSPGGSTRDEQYF.

The rearrangement joins TRBV18 to TRBJ2-3, with 9 bases identical to TRBD2. Trimming removed 3 bases from V and 2 bases from J; junction bases left unmatched: 3. CDR1 and CDR2 (germline): KGHSH, LQKENI. The CDR3 extends over 15 amino acids. The CDR3 loop reads CASSPAGGFTDTQYF. The CDR3 DNA reads as TGTGCCAGCTCACCGGCGGGGGGGTTCACAGATACGCAGTATTTT.

The chain uses TRBV10-3 and TRBJ2-7, with a possible D match to TRBD1 (5 bases). Germline-derived CDR1 and CDR2 are ENHRY and SYGVKD. The CDR3 extends over 13 amino acids. V lost 7 bases, J lost 0 bases, and 10 bases lay in between. CDR3 in DNA: TGTGCCATCACCATGGGGCTCTCCTACGAGCAGTACTTC. It specifies CAITMGLSYEQYF.

The V gene is TRBV28, the J gene TRBJ2-3, with TRBD1 as a possible D gene (6 bases). The CDR3 covers 13 residues. Germline-derived CDR1 and CDR2 are MDHEN and SYDVKM. The V end lost 10 bases, the J end lost 0 bases, and 11 bases lay between the germline ends. The DNA for the CDR3 is TGTGCCATCAGGGGCATAAGCACAGATACGCAGTATTTT. Encoded protein: CAIRGISTDTQYF.

This clone was seen a handful of times. The chain links TRBV11-1 to TRBJ2-7; D call uncertain. Germline V gene data show CDR1 as SGHAT and CDR2 as FQDESV (reference sequence). Trimming cost V 8 bases and J 6 bases, with 11 bases left between them. This CDR3 comprises 11 residues. The CDR3 DNA reads as TGTGCCAGCGGCTACAATCGCGAGCAGTACTTC. Protein product: CASGYNREQYF.

This clone has ten or more counts. This sequence joins TRBV7-9 and TRBJ2-1, with a possible D match to TRBD2 (5 bases). V dropped 0 bases and J dropped 4 bases, with 10 bases sitting between them. Germline CDR1 and CDR2: SEHNR and FQNEAQ (reference sequence). The CDR3 has 15 amino acids. The CDR3 protein is CASSLAGVTYNEQFF. The CDR3 bases are TGTGCCAGCAGCTTAGCGGGAGTCACTTACAATGAGCAGTTCTTC.

The chain has TRBV19 and TRBJ2-4, with 12 bases aligning to TRBD2. The CDR3 sequence is 13 residues long. Germline V gene data show CDR1 as LNHDA and CDR2 as SQIVND (reference sequence). The ends lost 9 bases at V and 6 bases at J; junction bases unmatched: 3. The CDR3 sequence: CASAGLAGNIQYF. CDR3 nucleotides: TGTGCCAGCGCGGGACTAGCGGGAAACATTCAGTACTTC.

This clone was counted a few times. The chain links TRBV7-2 to TRBJ1-4; possibly TRBD1 for D (6 bases). The CDR3 has 16 residues. V lost 5 bases, J lost 6 bases, and 19 bases lay in between. Germline V CDR1 and CDR2: SGHTA, FQGNSA. Here the CDR3 reads CASSPRLGAQYEKLFF. The CDR3 DNA is TGTGCCAGCAGCCCAAGGTTGGGGGCGCAGTATGAAAAACTGTTTTTT.

This clone has a handful of counts. This chain connects TRBV5-1 to TRBJ1-4; 9 bases agree with TRBD1. The length of the CDR3 is 14 residues. Trimming took 3 bases from V and 8 from J; bases not matched to a gene: 5. Germline V lookup: CDR1 SGHRS, CDR2 YFSETQ. The CDR3 coding sequence is TGCGCCAGCAGCTCCGGGACAGGGCGAGAAAAACTGTTTTTT. Translating it yields CASSSGTGREKLFF.

The CDR3 DNA is TGCGCCAGCCCTTCGGACAGGGGAAAGTTAAAACTGTTTTTT. It codes for CASPSDRGKLKLFF. The rearrangement links TRBV23-1 to TRBJ1-4, with TRBD1 matching over 9 bases. TRBV23-1 is an ORF, and what it does is uncertain. There are 14 residues in the CDR3. The J segment lost 10 bases and the V segment lost 8 bases, leaving 11 bases of the junction unmatched.

The chain combines TRBV30 with TRBJ1-2, with 9 bases aligning to TRBD1. The CDR3 loop spans 14 amino acids. The V segment lost 3 bases and the J segment 5 bases; nucleotides outside the gene matches: 7. Germline loops: CDR1 GTSNPN, CDR2 SVGIG (reference sequence). The CDR3 sequence: CAWSATGTGYGYTF. The CDR3 DNA sequence: TGTGCCTGGAGCGCTACCGGGACAGGGTATGGCTACACCTTC.

The genes are TRBV4-1 and TRBJ1-2, with 9 bases that match TRBD1. Germline-derived CDR1 and CDR2 are MGHRA and YSYEKL. J was trimmed by 4 bases and V by 3 bases; bases with no gene match: 6. CDR3 size: 15 residues. The CDR3 region has the DNA TGCGCCAGCAGCCAGCCGGGACAGGGCGTCTATGGCTACACCTTC. This translates into CASSQPGQGVYGYTF.

This clone was detected only a few times. The chain links TRBV6-5 to TRBJ1-5; tentative D call: TRBD1 (6 bases). In germline, CDR1 is MNHEY, CDR2 SVGAGI. CDR3 length: 15 residues. V was clipped by 5 bases and J by 10 bases, with 21 bases between them. Here the CDR3 reads CASSQGHGLSLPQHF. CDR3 sequence (DNA): TGTGCCAGCAGTCAGGGGCACGGGTTATCTCTTCCCCAGCATTTT.

For the CDR3, the DNA is TGTGCCAGCAGCTCTACAGGGCGCTATGGCTACACCTTC. Encoded protein: CASSSTGRYGYTF. The gene calls are TRBV11-2 and TRBJ1-2; possibly TRBD1 for D (6 bases). Trimming cost V 4 bases and J 4 bases, with 10 bases left between them. This CDR3 has 13 amino acids. Looked up from germline, CDR1 is SGHAT and CDR2 is FQNNGV.

V is TRBV7-2 and J is TRBJ2-7; TRBD1 aligns across 9 bases. V lost 3 bases and J lost 9; bases outside the gene matches: 3. Looked up from germline, CDR1 is SGHTA and CDR2 is FQGNSA. This CDR3 region has 12 residues. CDR3 sequence: CASSFTGGGQYF. DNA for the CDR3: TGTGCCAGCAGCTTCACAGGGGGCGGGCAGTACTTC.

This sequence joins TRBV6-5 and TRBJ2-1, with D perhaps matching TRBD2 (5 bases). From germline, CDR1 is MNHEY and CDR2 SVGAGI. This CDR3 region has 15 residues. The V and J ends lost 7 bases and 0 bases respectively, with 13 bases between them. CDR3 sequence reads: CASNKRTDSYNEQFF. CDR3 nucleotides: TGTGCCAGCAATAAAAGGACTGACTCCTACAATGAGCAGTTCTTC.

This clone was counted many times. The V call is TRBV7-2, the J call TRBJ1-2; 8 bases map to TRBD1. The CDR3 runs 15 residues. Germline CDR1 is SGHTA and CDR2 is FQGNSA. Trimming removed 5 bases from V and 0 bases from J; junction bases left unmatched: 5. The DNA of the CDR3 is TGTGCCAGCAGCCCCCGGGACAGGCCTAACTATGGCTACACCTTC. This gives the protein CASSPRDRPNYGYTF.

This clone was detected only a few times. This sequence joins TRBV29-1 and TRBJ2-2, with 12 bases that match TRBD2. This CDR3 comprises 15 residues. Germline lookup yields CDR1 SQVTM and CDR2 ANQGSEA. The trim removed 6 bases at V and 5 bases at J, leaving 7 bases unmatched. In DNA form, the CDR3 reads TGCAGCGTAAAATCTAGCGGGAGGGAAACCGGGGAGCTGTTTTTT. Its translation is CSVKSSGRETGELFF.

This chain connects TRBV18 to TRBJ2-1; 10 nucleotides match TRBD2. V was clipped by 1 base and J by 0 bases; unmatched bases: 6. The CDR3 covers 18 residues. The germline V gene encodes CDR1 KGHSH and CDR2 LQKENI. The CDR3 nucleotides are TGTGCCAGCTCACCACGATTTAGCGGGAGGCACTCCTACAATGAGCAGTTCTTC. Its protein product is CASSPRFSGRHSYNEQFF.

The rearrangement uses TRBV28 and TRBJ2-1, with 10 bases fitting TRBD2. The trim removed 1 base at V and 6 bases at J, leaving 3 bases unmatched. CDR1 and CDR2 (germline): MDHEN, SYDVKM. CDR3 length: 15 residues. The DNA of the CDR3 is TGTGCCAGCAGTTTATTAAGCGGGAGGGCCAATGAGCAGTTCTTC. Amino acids: CASSLLSGRANEQFF. Combining the CDR3 with reference TRBV28 and TRBJ2-1 gives the whole variable domain DVKVTQSSRYLVKRTGEKVFLECVQDMDHENMFWYRQDPGLGLRLIYFSYDVKMKEKGDIPEGYSVSREKKERFSLILESASTNQTSMYLCASSLLSGRANEQFFGPGTRLTVL.

V and J are TRBV10-3 and TRBJ2-5, with TRBD2 matching over 12 bases. V was clipped by 0 bases and J by 1 base; unmatched bases: 3. CDR3 length: 17 residues. Per the germline V gene, CDR1 is ENHRY and CDR2 is SYGVKD. CDR3 coding DNA: TGTGCCATCAGTGAGTCAAAGGGACTAGCGGGCCAAGAGACCCAGTACTTC. Translation: CAISESKGLAGQETQYF.

The chain uses TRBV11-2 and TRBJ1-5, with TRBD1 as a possible D gene (6 bases). Deletions cut 1 base from V and 4 bases from J, with 11 bases between. This CDR3 region has 15 residues. CDR1 is SGHAT and CDR2 is FQNNGV in the germline V gene. DNA of the CDR3: TGTGCCAGCAGCTTAGGCGGACAGCAGAATCAGCCCCAGCATTTT. This gives the protein CASSLGGQQNQPQHF.

The chain joins TRBV28 to TRBJ2-7; 7 bases are a match to TRBD1. The germline CDR1 and CDR2 sequences are MDHEN and SYDVKM. Losses at the gene ends were 11 bases for V and 2 bases for J; bases not matched to a gene: 6. The CDR3 runs 12 residues. CDR3: CAASGQTYEQYF. The CDR3 bases are TGTGCCGCCTCGGGACAGACCTACGAGCAGTACTTC. Full variable domain (remainder filled in from reference TRBV28 and TRBJ2-7): DVKVTQSSRYLVKRTGEKVFLECVQDMDHENMFWYRQDPGLGLRLIYFSYDVKMKEKGDIPEGYSVSREKKERFSLILESASTNQTSMYLCAASGQTYEQYFGPGTRLTVT.

This clone was seen a handful of times. The chain recombines TRBV18 with TRBJ1-5; 7 bases agree with TRBD1. From germline, CDR1 is KGHSH and CDR2 LQKENI. V trimming: 7 bases; J trimming: 3 bases; junction bases outside the gene matches: 3. This CDR3 has 13 amino acids. The CDR3: CASCGQDNQPQHF. The CDR3 DNA follows: TGTGCCAGCTGTGGACAGGACAATCAGCCCCAGCATTTT.

This clone has more than one count but fewer than ten. This sequence joins TRBV7-2 and TRBJ2-2, with D possibly TRBD1 on 6 matching bases. Deletions cut 7 bases from V and 1 base from J, with 7 bases between. CDR1 and CDR2 (germline): SGHTA, FQGNSA. This CDR3 comprises 13 residues. The CDR3 DNA is TGTGCCAGCACGGGACAGAACACCGGGGAGCTGTTTTTT. Protein: CASTGQNTGELFF.

The V call is TRBV27, the J call TRBJ1-5; TRBD1 agrees at 8 bases. This CDR3 has 15 residues. Germline lookup yields CDR1 MNHEY and CDR2 SMNVEV (reference sequence). After removal of 5 bases from V and 5 bases from J, the junction contained 8 bases not matched to a gene. DNA for the CDR3: TGTGCCAGCAGTCGCGTACAGGGGGACCATCAGCCCCAGCATTTT. Translated, it gives CASSRVQGDHQPQHF.